This TCR beta chain emerged from a study of OX40 agonist ivuxolimab in advanced cancers. Study details: One patient with hepatocellular carcinoma and two with cutaneous melanoma, three in all, had partial responses.

V gave up 4 bases and J gave up 2 bases; unmatched junction bases: 5. Germline CDR1 GTSNPN, CDR2 SVGIG (reference sequence). This CDR3 has 14 residues. The assay was immunoSEQ multiplex PCR, and TCRdb's table has in-frame clones only and misses some. The sample records tens of thousands of clones, roughly 90% being singletons. The chain is built from TRBV30 and TRBJ2-3; 8 nucleotides line up with TRBD2. Material: CD4+ or CD8+ T cells sorted from blood, obtained in a trial of the OX40 agonist ivuxolimab. The sequence was collected from an adult with an advanced solid tumor such as melanoma, head and neck, liver or kidney cancer. DNA of the CDR3: TGTGCCTGGAAGGTAGCGGGGAACACAGATACGCAGTATTTT. Amino acid sequence: CAWKVAGNTDTQYF.